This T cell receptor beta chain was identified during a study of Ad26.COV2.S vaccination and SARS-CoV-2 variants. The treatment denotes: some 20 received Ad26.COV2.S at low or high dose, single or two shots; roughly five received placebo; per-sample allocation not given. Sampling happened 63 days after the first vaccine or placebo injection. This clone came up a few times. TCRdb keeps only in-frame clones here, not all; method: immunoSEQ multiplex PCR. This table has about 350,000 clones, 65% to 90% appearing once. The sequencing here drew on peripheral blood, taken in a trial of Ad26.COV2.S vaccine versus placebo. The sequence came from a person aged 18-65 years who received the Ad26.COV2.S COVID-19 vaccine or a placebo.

CDR3 DNA: TGTGCCAGTAGTGCTGGAGGTAACACTGAAGCTTTCTTT. Protein product: CASSAGGNTEAFF. V and J are TRBV19 and TRBJ1-1; D gene unclear. Looked up from germline, CDR1 is LNHDA and CDR2 is SQIVND (reference sequence). The CDR3 totals 13 residues. Between the trimmed V and J ends, which lost 5 bases and 2 bases, there was a span of 9 bases. The full variable domain, rest sourced from reference TRBV19 and TRBJ1-1, is DGGITQSPKYLFRKEGQNVTLSCEQNLNHDAMYWYRQDPGQGLRLIYYSQIVNDFQKGDIAEGYSVSREKKESFPLTVTSAQKNPTAFYLCASSAGGNTEAFFGQGTRLTVV.